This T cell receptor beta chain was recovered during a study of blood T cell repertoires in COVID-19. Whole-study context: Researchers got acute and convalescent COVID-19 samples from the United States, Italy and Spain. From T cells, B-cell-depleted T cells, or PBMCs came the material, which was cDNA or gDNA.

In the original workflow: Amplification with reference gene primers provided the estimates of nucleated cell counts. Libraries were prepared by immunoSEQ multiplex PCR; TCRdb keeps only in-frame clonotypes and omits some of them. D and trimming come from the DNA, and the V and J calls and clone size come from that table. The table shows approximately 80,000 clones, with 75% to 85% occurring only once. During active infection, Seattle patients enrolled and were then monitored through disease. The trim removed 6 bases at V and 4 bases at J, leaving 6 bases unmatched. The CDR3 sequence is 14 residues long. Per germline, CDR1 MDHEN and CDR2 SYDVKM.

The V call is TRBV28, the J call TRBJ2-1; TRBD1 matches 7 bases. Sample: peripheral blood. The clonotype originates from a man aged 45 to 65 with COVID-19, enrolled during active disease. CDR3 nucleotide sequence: TGTGCCAGCAGATTGGGACAGATATACAATGAGCAGTTCTTC. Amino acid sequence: CASRLGQIYNEQFF.